Detailed here is one T cell receptor beta chain. Its target is unknown. The data belong to a study of memory CD4+ T cells and cytomegalovirus serostatus. Looking at the study overall: Healthy Belgian adult donors included about 10 CMV-positive and 24 CMV-negative people. Broader study findings: Suggested: most of the CMV-linked TCR signature lies in CD4+ memory cells. About 40% of the roughly 160 known CMV-associated TCRbeta sequences appeared in CD4+ memory.

Profiling relied on immunoSEQ multiplex PCR, and the TCRdb table lists in-frame clones only, not all of them. The sample lists about 59,000 clones, approximately 78% occurring once. The sort gate was single viable CD3+CD4+CD8-CD45RO+ cells for memory CD4+ T cells. Serostatus was set by detecting CMV pp150, pp28, p38, p52 IgG. The trim removed 4 bases at V and 2 bases at J, leaving 5 bases unmatched. Germline V gene sequence: CDR1 MDHEN, CDR2 SYDVKM. This CDR3 spans 15 amino acids. The receptor was isolated from an adult in good health and CMV-seronegative. The sample was memory CD4+ T cells from blood. The chain has TRBV28 and TRBJ1-5; TRBD1 matches 7 bases. The CDR3 bases are TGTGCCAGCAGTTCCTATGGACAGGGCAATCAGCCCCAGCATTTT. Translation: CASSSYGQGNQPQHF.